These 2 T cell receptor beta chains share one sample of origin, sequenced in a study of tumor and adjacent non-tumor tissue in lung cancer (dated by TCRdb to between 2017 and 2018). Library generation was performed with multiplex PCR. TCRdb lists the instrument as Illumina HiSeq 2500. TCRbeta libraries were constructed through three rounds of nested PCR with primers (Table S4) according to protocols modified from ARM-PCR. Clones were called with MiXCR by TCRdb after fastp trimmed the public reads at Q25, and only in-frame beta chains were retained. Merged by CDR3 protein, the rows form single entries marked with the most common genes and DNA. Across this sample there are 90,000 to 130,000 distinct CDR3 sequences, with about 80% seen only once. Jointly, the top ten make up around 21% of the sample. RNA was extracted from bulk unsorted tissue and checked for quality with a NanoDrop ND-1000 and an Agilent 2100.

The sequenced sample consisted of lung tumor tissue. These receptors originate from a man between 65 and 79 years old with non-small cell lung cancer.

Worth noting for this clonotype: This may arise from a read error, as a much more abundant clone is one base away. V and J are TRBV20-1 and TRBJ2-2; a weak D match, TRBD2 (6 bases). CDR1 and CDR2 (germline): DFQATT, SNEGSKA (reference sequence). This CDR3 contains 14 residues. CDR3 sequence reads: CRALGGSNTGELFF. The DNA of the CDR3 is TGCAGAGCTTTGGGGGGTTCGAACACCGGGGAGCTGTTTTTT.

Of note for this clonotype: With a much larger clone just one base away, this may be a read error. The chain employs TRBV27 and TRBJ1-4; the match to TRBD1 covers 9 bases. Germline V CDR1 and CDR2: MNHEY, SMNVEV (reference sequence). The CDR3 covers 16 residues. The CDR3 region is CANSPGQGRSNEKLFF. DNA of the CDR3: TGTGCCAACAGTCCAGGACAGGGGAGGTCTAATGAAAAACTGTTTTTT.